This TCR beta chain was captured by sequencing in a study of T cell responses to AZD1222 COVID-19 vaccine. The study's findings and limits: Donors in the cohort were predominantly white British and more often female, and clonal diversity was possibly underestimated.

Points on this clone: The antigen remains undetermined.

TCRdb's copy holds only in-frame clones and misses some; the assay was immunoSEQ multiplex PCR. Of 120,000 to 150,000 clones in the sample, roughly 91% were seen once. Source: peripheral blood, taken on day 0 of AZD1222 vaccination. This TCR was recovered from an adult in good health.

The CDR3 DNA is TGTGCCAGCAGCCTTCTGGGACAGGGAGATGAAAAACTGTTTTTT. The encoded protein is CASSLLGQGDEKLFF. The chain links TRBV7-9 to TRBJ1-4; 9 bases align to TRBD1. This CDR3 has 15 residues. CDR1 SEHNR and CDR2 FQNEAQ come from the germline V gene (reference sequence). Trimming cost V 5 bases and J 6 bases; bases outside gene matches: 7. Full variable domain (missing parts from reference TRBV7-9 and TRBJ1-4): DTGVSQNPRHKITKRGQNVTFRCDPISEHNRLYWYRQTLGQGPEFLTYFQNEAQLEKSRLLSDRFSAERPKGSFSTLEIQRTEQGDSAMYLCASSLLGQGDEKLFFGSGTQLSVL.